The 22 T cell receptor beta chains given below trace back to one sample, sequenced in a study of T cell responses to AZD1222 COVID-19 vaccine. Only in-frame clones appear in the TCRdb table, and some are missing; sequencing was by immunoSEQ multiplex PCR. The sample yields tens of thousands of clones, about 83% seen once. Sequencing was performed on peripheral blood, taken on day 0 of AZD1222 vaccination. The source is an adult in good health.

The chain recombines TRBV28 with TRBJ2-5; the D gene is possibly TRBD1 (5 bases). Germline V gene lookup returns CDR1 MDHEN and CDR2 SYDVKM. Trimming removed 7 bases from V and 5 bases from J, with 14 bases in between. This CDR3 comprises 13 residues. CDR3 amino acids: CASTLQGYETQYF. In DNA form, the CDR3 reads TGTGCCAGCACCCTGCAGGGTTACGAGACCCAGTACTTC.

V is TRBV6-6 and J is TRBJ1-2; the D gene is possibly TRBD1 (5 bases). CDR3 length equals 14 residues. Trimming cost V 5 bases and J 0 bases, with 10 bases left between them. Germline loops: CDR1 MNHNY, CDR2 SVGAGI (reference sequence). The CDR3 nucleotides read TGTGCCAGCAGTAAGGGGAGAGCTAACTATGGCTACACCTTC. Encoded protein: CASSKGRANYGYTF.

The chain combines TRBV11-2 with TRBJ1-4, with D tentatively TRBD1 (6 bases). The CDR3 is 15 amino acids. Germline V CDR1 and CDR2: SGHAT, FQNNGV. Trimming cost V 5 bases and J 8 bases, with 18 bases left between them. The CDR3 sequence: CASSPGTNRREKLFF. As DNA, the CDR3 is TGTGCCAGCAGCCCCGGGACAAACCGTAGGGAAAAACTGTTTTTT.

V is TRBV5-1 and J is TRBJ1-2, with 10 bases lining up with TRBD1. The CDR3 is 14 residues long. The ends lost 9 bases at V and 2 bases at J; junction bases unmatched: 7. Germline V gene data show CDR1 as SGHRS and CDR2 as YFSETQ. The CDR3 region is CATGTGAGNYGYTF. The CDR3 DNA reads TGCGCCACCGGGACAGGGGCAGGAAACTATGGCTACACCTTC.

The CDR3: CASSSDAEAFF. DNA for the CDR3: TGCGCCAGCAGCTCGGACGCTGAAGCTTTCTTT. V and J are TRBV5-1 and TRBJ1-1; D gene ambiguous. V shed 3 bases and J shed 6 bases, with 6 bases lying between them. Per germline, CDR1 SGHRS and CDR2 YFSETQ. The CDR3 length is 11 residues.

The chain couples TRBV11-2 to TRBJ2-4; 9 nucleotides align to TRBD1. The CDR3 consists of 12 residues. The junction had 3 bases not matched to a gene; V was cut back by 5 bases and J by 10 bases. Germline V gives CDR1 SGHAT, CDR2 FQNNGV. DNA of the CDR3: TGTGCCAGCAGCCTGGACAGGGGAATTCAGTACTTC. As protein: CASSLDRGIQYF.

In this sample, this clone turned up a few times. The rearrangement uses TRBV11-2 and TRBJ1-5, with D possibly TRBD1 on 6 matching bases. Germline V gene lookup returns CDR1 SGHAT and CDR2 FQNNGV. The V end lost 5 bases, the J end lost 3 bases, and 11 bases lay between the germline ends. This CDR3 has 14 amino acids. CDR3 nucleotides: TGTGCCAGCAGCCCCGGACAGCACAATCAGCCCCAGCATTTT. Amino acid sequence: CASSPGQHNQPQHF.

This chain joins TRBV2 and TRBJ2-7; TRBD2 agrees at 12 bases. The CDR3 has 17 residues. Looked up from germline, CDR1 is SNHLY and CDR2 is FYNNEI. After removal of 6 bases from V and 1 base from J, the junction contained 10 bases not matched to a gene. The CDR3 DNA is TGTGCCAGCAGATCTGAACTAGCGGGGGGCCCGTCCTACGAGCAGTACTTC. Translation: CASRSELAGGPSYEQYF.

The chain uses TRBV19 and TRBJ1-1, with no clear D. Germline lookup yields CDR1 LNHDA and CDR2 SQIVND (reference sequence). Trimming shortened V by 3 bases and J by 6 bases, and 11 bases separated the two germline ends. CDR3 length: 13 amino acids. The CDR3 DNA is TGTGCCAGTAGTATTGTTCACCGGGCTGAAGCTTTCTTT. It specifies CASSIVHRAEAFF.

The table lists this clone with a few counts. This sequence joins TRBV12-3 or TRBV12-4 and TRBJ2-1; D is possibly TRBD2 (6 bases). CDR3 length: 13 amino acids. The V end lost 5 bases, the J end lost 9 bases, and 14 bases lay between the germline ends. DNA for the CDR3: TGTGCCAGCAGTCAGGCGCGGGGCAGTGAGCAGTTCTTC. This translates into CASSQARGSEQFF.

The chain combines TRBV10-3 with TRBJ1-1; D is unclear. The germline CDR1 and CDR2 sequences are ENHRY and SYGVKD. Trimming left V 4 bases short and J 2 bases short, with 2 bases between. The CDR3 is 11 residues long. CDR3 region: CAISANTEAFF. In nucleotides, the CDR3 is TGTGCCATCAGTGCTAACACTGAAGCTTTCTTT.

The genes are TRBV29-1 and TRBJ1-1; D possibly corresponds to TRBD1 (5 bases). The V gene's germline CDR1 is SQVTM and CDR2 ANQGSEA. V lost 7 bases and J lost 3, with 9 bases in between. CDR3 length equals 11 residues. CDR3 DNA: TGCAGCGGAGGGGATTACACTGAAGCTTTCTTT. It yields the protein CSGGDYTEAFF.

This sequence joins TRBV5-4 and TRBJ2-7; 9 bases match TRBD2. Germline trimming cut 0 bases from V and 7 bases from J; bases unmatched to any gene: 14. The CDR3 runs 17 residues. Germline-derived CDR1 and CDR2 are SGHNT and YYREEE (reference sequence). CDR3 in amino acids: CASSLAETSGPLKEQYF. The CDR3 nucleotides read TGTGCCAGCAGCTTGGCCGAGACTAGCGGCCCCTTAAAGGAGCAGTACTTC. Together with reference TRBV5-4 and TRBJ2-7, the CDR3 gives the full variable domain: ETGVTQSPTHLIKTRGQQVTLRCSSQSGHNTVSWYQQALGQGPQFIFQYYREEENGRGNFPPRFSGLQFPNYSSELNVNALELDDSALYLCASSLAETSGPLKEQYFGPGTRLTVT.

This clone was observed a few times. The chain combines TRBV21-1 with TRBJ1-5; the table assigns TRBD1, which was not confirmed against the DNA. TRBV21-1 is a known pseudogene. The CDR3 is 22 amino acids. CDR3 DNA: TGTGCCAGCAGCAAAGGGGAACCAGGGACAGGGGTTTATGGGGTTAGCAATCAGCCCCAGCATTTT. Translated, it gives CASSKGEPGTGVYGVSNQPQHF.

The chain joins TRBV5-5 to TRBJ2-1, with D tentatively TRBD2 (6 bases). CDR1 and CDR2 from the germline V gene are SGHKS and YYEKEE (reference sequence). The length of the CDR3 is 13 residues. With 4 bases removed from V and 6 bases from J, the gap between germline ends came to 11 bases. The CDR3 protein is CASSPIGGNEQFF. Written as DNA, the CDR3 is TGTGCCAGCAGCCCCATCGGGGGCAATGAGCAGTTCTTC.

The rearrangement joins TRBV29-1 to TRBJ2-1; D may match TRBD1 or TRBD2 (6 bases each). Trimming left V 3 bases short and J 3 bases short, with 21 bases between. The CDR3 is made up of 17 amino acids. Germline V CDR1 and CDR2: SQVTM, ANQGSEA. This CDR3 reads CSVDKEQGGIFYNEQFF. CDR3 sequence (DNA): TGCAGCGTTGACAAGGAACAAGGGGGGATCTTCTACAATGAGCAGTTCTTC.

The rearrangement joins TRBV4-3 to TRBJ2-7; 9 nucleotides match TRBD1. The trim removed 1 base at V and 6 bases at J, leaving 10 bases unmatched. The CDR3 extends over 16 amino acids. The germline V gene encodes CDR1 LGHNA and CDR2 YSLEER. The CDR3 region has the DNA TGCGCCAGCAGCCAAGCCTTCGGACAGGGGCCCCTCGAGCAGTACTTC. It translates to CASSQAFGQGPLEQYF.

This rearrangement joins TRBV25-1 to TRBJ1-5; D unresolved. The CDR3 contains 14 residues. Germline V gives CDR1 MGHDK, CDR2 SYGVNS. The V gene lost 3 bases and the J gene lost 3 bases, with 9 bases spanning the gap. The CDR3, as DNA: TGTGCCAGCAGTGAGTGGGCCTACAATCAGCCCCAGCATTTT. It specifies CASSEWAYNQPQHF.

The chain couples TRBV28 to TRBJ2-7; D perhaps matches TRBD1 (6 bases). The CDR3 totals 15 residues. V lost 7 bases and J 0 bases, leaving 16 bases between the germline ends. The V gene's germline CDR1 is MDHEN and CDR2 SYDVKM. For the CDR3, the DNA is TGTGCCAGCACCCGAGGGGACACCAGCTCCTACGAGCAGTACTTC. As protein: CASTRGDTSSYEQYF.

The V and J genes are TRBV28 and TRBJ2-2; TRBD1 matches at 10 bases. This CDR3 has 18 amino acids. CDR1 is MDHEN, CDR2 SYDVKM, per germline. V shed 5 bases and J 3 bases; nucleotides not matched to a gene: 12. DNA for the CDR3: TGTGCCAGCAGTACCGGGACAGGGGCCTGGTCGGACACCGGGGAGCTGTTTTTT. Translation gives CASSTGTGAWSDTGELFF.

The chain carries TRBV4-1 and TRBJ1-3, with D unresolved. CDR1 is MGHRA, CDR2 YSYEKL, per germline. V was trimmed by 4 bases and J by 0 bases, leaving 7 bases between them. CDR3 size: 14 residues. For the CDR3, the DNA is TGCGCCAGCAGCCGAGAGGCCTCTGGAAACACCATATATTTT. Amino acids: CASSREASGNTIYF.

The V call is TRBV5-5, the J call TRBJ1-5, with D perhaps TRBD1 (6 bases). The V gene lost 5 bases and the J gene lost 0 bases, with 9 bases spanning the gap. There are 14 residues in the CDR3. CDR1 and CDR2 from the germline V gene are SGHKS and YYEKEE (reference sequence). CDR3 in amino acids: CASRQGVSNQPQHF. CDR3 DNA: TGTGCCAGCAGACAGGGAGTTAGCAATCAGCCCCAGCATTTT.